This TCR beta chain was observed in a study of patients and donors after allogeneic stem cell transplantation. MiXCR, applied by TCRdb to the RT-PCR reads, yields one record per CDR3 protein. This table holds 800,000 to 1,000,000 distinct CDR3 sequences, approximately 19% found once. This clonotype has a handful of counts. The specimen was blood, either unsorted or a sorted T cell fraction (not recorded which). This sequence originates from a human donor who was either an allogeneic HSCT recipient or a stem cell or donor lymphocyte infusion donor (not recorded which). It is not recorded whose cells these are; they may come from a transplant donor.

The CDR3 DNA follows: TGTGCCAGCAGTTTCGCGGGAGGCTTATGGGAGCAGTACTTC. Its protein product is CASSFAGGLWEQYF. The chain employs TRBV27 and TRBJ2-7, with 8 nucleotides matching TRBD2. With V trimmed by 3 bases and J by 7 bases, 8 bases remained unmatched. Germline V gene lookup returns CDR1 MNHEY and CDR2 SMNVEV (reference sequence). The CDR3 spans 14 residues.